There are many counts of the clone carrying this T cell receptor beta chain. V shed 0 bases, J shed 0 bases, and the junction held 9 bases outside the gene matches. This CDR3 is built from 19 residues. Germline V gene sequence: CDR1 KGHDR, CDR2 SFDVKD. Indicated time point: newly diagnosed GD, antithyroid drugs for less than 3 months. The TCR library was made from RNA extracted from PBMCs. This sample is drawn from a study of regulatory T cells in long-lasting Graves disease. Building of the TCR beta libraries involved iRepertoire HTBI primers and Arm-PCR of CDR3 regions. TCRdb reprocessed the multiplex PCR reads via MiXCR and lists one record per CDR3 protein. The table lists around 320,000 distinct CDR3 sequences, 15% to 20% of them singletons. The same data also contributed to another study, on T cells in Graves' hyperthyroidism and ophthalmopathy.

This specimen consisted of peripheral blood mononuclear cells (PBMCs), obtained at new diagnosis, from a patient treated with antithyroid drugs. This clonotype was obtained from a middle-aged man with Graves disease. The chain carries TRBV24-1 and TRBJ2-2; 7 bases agree with TRBD1. The CDR3 DNA reads TGTGCCACCAGTGATTTGCCAAATCGACAGGGTACGAACACCGGGGAGCTGTTTTTT. The encoded protein is CATSDLPNRQGTNTGELFF.